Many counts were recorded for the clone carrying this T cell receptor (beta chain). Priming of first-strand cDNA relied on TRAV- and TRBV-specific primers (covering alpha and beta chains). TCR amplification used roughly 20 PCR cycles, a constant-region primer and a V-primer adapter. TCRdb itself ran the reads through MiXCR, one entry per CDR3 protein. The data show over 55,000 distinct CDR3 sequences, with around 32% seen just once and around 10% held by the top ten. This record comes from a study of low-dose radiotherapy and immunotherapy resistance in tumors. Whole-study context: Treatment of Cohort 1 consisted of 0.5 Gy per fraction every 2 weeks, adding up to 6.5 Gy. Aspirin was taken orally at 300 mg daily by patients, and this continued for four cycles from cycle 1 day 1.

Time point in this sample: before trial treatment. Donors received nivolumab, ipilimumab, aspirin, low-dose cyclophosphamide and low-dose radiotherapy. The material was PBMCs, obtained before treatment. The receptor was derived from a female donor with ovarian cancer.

The CDR3 spells CSASPSVENIQYF. DNA for the CDR3: TGCAGTGCTAGCCCCAGTGTCGAAAACATTCAGTACTTC. This rearrangement joins TRBV20-1 to TRBJ2-4; D gene unclear. The CDR3 contains 13 residues. Germline CDR1 and CDR2: DFQATT and SNEGSKA (reference sequence). Trimming took off 3 bases at V and 5 bases at J, with 11 bases between the two ends.